This TCR beta chain was retrieved from a study of blood T cells in healthy people across ages. Study results and caveats: More naive CD4+ cells and higher diversity marked long-lived donors relative to aged donors.

Primed by a sample-barcoded 5' primer and a J-beta primer mix, a second PCR proceeded for 7 to 11 cycles. TCRdb reprocessed the 5' RACE reads via MiXCR and lists one record per CDR3 protein. This table has 1.6 million or so distinct CDR3 sequences, about 35% appearing once. In its sample, this clonotype was seen a few times. What it binds is not known. Germline CDR1 DFQATT, CDR2 SNEGSKA (reference sequence). Unmatched junction bases numbered 4, after V lost 3 bases and J lost 9 bases. This CDR3 is 12 amino acids long. The chain recombines TRBV20-1 with TRBJ2-7; 11 nucleotides line up with TRBD1. The sample comprised blood. This TCR was recovered from a woman aged 25 to 39 in good health. The CDR3 protein is CSASGQGAGQYF. The CDR3 DNA reads as TGCAGTGCTAGCGGACAGGGGGCAGGGCAGTACTTC.